This entry is about one T cell receptor (beta chain). The data were obtained in a study of OX40 agonist ivuxolimab in advanced cancers. Trimming at V came to 6 bases and at J to 5 bases, leaving 4 bases not matched to a gene. The length of the CDR3 is 14 residues. Germline values: CDR1 MDHEN, CDR2 SYDVKM. Profiled with immunoSEQ multiplex PCR; TCRdb holds only in-frame clones, not every one. The sample lists about 98,000 clones, approximately 93% occurring once. The rearrangement joins TRBV28 to TRBJ2-2, with 9 bases that match TRBD1. The clonotype originates from an adult with an advanced solid tumor such as melanoma, head and neck, liver or kidney cancer. Source: CD4+ or CD8+ T cells sorted from blood, taken in a trial of the OX40 agonist ivuxolimab. The chain's CDR3 is CASRQDRGTGELFF. The CDR3 bases are TGTGCCAGCAGACAGGACAGGGGTACCGGGGAGCTGTTTTTT.